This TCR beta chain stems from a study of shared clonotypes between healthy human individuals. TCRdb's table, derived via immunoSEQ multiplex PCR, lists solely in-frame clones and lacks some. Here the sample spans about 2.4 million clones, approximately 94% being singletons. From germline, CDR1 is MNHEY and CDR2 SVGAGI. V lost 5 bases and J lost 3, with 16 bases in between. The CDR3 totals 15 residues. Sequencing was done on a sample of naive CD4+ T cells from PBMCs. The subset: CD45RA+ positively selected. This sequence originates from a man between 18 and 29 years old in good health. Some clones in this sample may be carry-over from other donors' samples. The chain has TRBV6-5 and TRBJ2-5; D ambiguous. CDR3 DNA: TGTGCCAGCAGTCGGGCCCTCGACGGTAAAGAGACCCAGTACTTC. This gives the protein CASSRALDGKETQYF.